This T cell receptor beta chain emerged from a study of molecular identifiers for immune sequencing clone quantification. The overall study: Sequencing covered four of five parts into which replicate RNA from about 20,000 or 100,000 naive CD8 cells was split. Findings of the study overall: Clones that exceeded 20 RNA copies held over 97% of effector molecules, yet under 1% in naive cells.

From the PCR reads, TCRdb called clonotypes with MiXCR, one entry per CDR3 protein. The sample carries about 35,000 distinct CDR3 sequences, 19% recorded once. The ends were cut back, 5 bases at V and 6 bases at J, with 21 bases in the middle. CDR1 and CDR2 (germline): DFQATT, SNEGSKA (reference sequence). The CDR3 is made up of 15 amino acids. The naive CD8 libraries originated from between roughly 17,000 and 1,100,000 sorted cells and drew on 10%, 30% or 50% RNA. The CD8+CD4-CCR7+CD45RA+ phenotype defined the sorted naive CD8 T cells. There are many counts of this clonotype. Its matching antigen is unknown.

V gene TRBV20-1 combines with J gene TRBJ2-3; tentatively, D is TRBD2 (6 bases). The sequenced material came from naive CD8+ T cells from blood, with Jurkat cell RNA spiked in. The subset here: FACS-sorted CD8+CD4-CCR7+CD45RA+ naive T cells. This TCR was sampled from a human donor in good health. Some libraries in this study had Jurkat cell RNA spiked in. The CDR3 is CSADIHGGLFDTQYF. CDR3 sequence (DNA): TGCAGTGCTGATATCCATGGGGGGTTGTTTGATACGCAGTATTTT.